This entry lists 5 T cell receptor beta chains sequenced from one sample in a study of post-analysis software for immune sequencing data. Researchers reported that TCR beta cDNA libraries carried unique molecular identifiers. TCRdb redid the calling of the PCR reads with MiXCR, one entry per CDR3 protein. The repertoire holds 700,000 to 800,000 distinct CDR3 sequences, with roughly 27% as singletons. These TCRs' antigens remain unknown. Study-wide points: Among four or five TRBV segments more frequent in patients than controls were TRBV5-6, TRBV5-1 and TRBV20-1.

Sequenced: blood. The receptor source for this set is a girl aged 10 to 17 with multiple sclerosis.

This clonotype was seen only a few times. The rearrangement links TRBV7-7 to TRBJ2-1; no definite D call. The CDR3 spans 15 residues. CDR1 and CDR2 from the germline V gene are SSHAT and FNYEAQ (reference sequence). V was shortened by 4 bases and J by 0 bases, with 10 bases between the two germline ends. The CDR3 nucleotides are TGTGCCAGCAGCTCCGGACGGATCTCCTACAATGAGCAGTTCTTC. It is translated as CASSSGRISYNEQFF. The complete variable domain, with remaining parts taken from reference TRBV7-7 and TRBJ2-1, reads GAGVSQSPRYKVTKRGQDVTLRCDPISSHATLYWYQQALGQGPEFLTYFNYEAQPDKSGLPSDRFSAERPEGSISTLTIQRTEQRDSAMYRCASSSGRISYNEQFFGPGTRLTVL.

CDR3 sequence (DNA): TGCAGCGCGGTTAGCGGGAGACCCTACAATGAGCAGTTCTTC. This encodes CSAVSGRPYNEQFF. The V gene is TRBV29-1, the J gene TRBJ2-1; 9 bases align to TRBD2. In germline, CDR1 is SQVTM, CDR2 ANQGSEA. V was clipped by 7 bases and J by 2 bases; unmatched bases: 6. The CDR3 loop spans 14 amino acids.

V and J are TRBV24-1 and TRBJ2-1; 7 nucleotides align to TRBD1. The DNA end is more similar to TRBJ2-7, so the J call may be wrong. This CDR3 has 16 residues. The germline V gene encodes CDR1 KGHDR and CDR2 SFDVKD. CDR3 DNA sequence: TGTGCCACCAGTGATCCGACAGGGAACTCCCGCAATGAGCAGTACTTC. Translation gives CATSDPTGNSRNEQYF.

J is TRBJ2-5 and V is TRBV5-1; D is unclear. The J call may be in error: the DNA end matches TRBJ2-7 better. This CDR3 is 13 amino acids long. Germline V lookup: CDR1 SGHRS, CDR2 YFSETQ. The CDR3 region is CASSLGSGNEQYF. The DNA of the CDR3 is TGCGCCAGCAGCTTGGGATCCGGAAACGAGCAGTACTTC.

The chain recombines TRBV6-1 with TRBJ1-1; D is ambiguous. Germline loops: CDR1 MNHNS, CDR2 SASEGT. Trimming pared 2 bases from V and 7 bases from J, leaving 14 bases between. The CDR3 consists of 14 residues. For the CDR3, the DNA is TGTGCCAGCAGTGAATACGTCGACGGTTATGAAGCTTTCTTT. It codes for CASSEYVDGYEAFF.